These 16 T cell receptor beta chains were all obtained from the same sample, sequenced in a study of T cells expressing NK-cell markers. TCRdb reanalyzed the 5' RACE reads, giving one entry per CDR3 protein sequence and no DNA. This specimen shows 400,000 to 550,000 distinct CDR3 sequences; the ten leading clones hold 7.3%. Sequenced: blood T cells: a sorted CD56 or NKG2C T cell subset, CD4+ or CD8+ T cells, or bulk PBMC T cells (not recorded which). These receptors originate from a woman between 18 and 70 years old in good health.

This chain uses TRBV20-1 with TRBJ2-3; without DNA, the TCRdb call of TRBD1 cannot be checked. The CDR3 has 15 residues. CDR1 and CDR2 from the germline V gene are DFQATT and SNEGSKA (reference sequence). CDR3: CSAPDRTTSTDTQYF.

The chain has TRBV7-8 and TRBJ2-7; the D call of TRBD2 rests on TCRdb alone, since no DNA is present to check it. This CDR3 comprises 15 residues. Germline CDR1 reads SGHVS; CDR2 reads FQNEAQ. The CDR3 sequence is CASSLTSGGAYEQYF.

The genes are TRBV7-9 and TRBJ2-2; TCRdb gives TRBD2 as the D gene, but with no DNA this cannot be confirmed. The length of the CDR3 is 13 residues. From germline, CDR1 is SEHNR and CDR2 FQNEAQ (reference sequence). The CDR3 loop is CASSGRGVGELFF.

This chain connects TRBV12-3 or TRBV12-4 to TRBJ1-3. This CDR3 is built from 15 residues. Here the CDR3 reads CASQTWRATGNTIYF.

The chain couples TRBV6-2 or TRBV6-3 to TRBJ1-1; the D call from TCRdb, TRBD1, cannot be confirmed without DNA. The CDR3 is 13 residues long. Germline assignment: CDR1 MNHEY and CDR2 SVGEGT. The CDR3 is CASRLTGAGEAFF.

V usage is TRBV20-1 and J usage is TRBJ2-5; TCRdb reports TRBD2, a call that lacks DNA to check it against. Germline V gene data show CDR1 as DFQATT and CDR2 as SNEGSKA (reference sequence). The CDR3 contains 13 residues. CDR3 sequence: CSARLGGGGTQYF.

This rearrangement joins TRBV7-2 to TRBJ1-5; TCRdb picks TRBD1, but there is no DNA to check that call. CDR3 length: 15 residues. The germline CDR1 and CDR2 sequences are SGHTA and FQGNSA. CDR3 in amino acids: CASSLVRDTNQPQHF.

CDR3 in amino acids: CASSPDNRGEQYF. The chain links TRBV7-6 to TRBJ2-7; TCRdb's assignment of TRBD1 cannot be checked, as there is no DNA. The CDR3 sequence is 13 residues long. In germline, CDR1 is SGHVS, CDR2 FNYEAQ.

The chain has TRBV5-1 and TRBJ2-5; TCRdb indicates TRBD2, and absent DNA this call remains unverified. The CDR3 is 16 amino acids. Germline loops: CDR1 SGHRS, CDR2 YFSETQ. CDR3 sequence: CASSLGASGEQETQYF.

This chain links TRBV20-1 with TRBJ1-2. This CDR3 spans 11 amino acids. CDR1 and CDR2 from the germline V gene are DFQATT and SNEGSKA (reference sequence). CDR3 amino acids: CSAAIDYGYTF.

The chain couples TRBV11-3 to TRBJ1-2. CDR1 and CDR2 (germline): SGHNT, YENEEA. This CDR3 contains 14 residues. CDR3: CASSSIASNYGYTF.

The V gene is TRBV20-1, the J gene TRBJ2-3; checking the TCRdb D call of TRBD2 is not possible without DNA. CDR1 DFQATT and CDR2 SNEGSKA come from the germline V gene (reference sequence). CDR3 length: 15 residues. The CDR3 here is CSARSLAGATDTQYF.

This chain connects TRBV19 to TRBJ2-2; the TCRdb D gene call, TRBD2, has no DNA to confirm it. Germline CDR1 is LNHDA and CDR2 is SQIVND (reference sequence). The CDR3 is 16 amino acids. The chain's CDR3 is CASSFGTSGRAGELFF.

The V and J genes are TRBV7-2 and TRBJ1-1. The CDR3 loop spans 16 amino acids. In germline, CDR1 is SGHTA, CDR2 FQGNSA. The CDR3 reads CASSLASSRTNTEAFF. Full variable domain (outside the CDR3, taken from reference TRBV7-2 and TRBJ1-1): GAGVSQSPSNKVTEKGKDVELRCDPISGHTALYWYRQSLGQGLEFLIYFQGNSAPDKSGLPSDRFSAERTGGSVSTLTIQRTQQEDSAVYLCASSLASSRTNTEAFFGQGTRLTVV.

The CDR3 sequence: CASRNPGGRLTDTQYF. The rearrangement uses TRBV12-3 or TRBV12-4 and TRBJ2-3; TCRdb selects TRBD1, and the lack of DNA leaves this call unchecked. The CDR3 is 16 residues long.

This chain connects TRBV28 to TRBJ2-7; TCRdb outputs TRBD1, but without DNA this stays unchecked. This CDR3 has 12 residues. In germline, CDR1 is MDHEN, CDR2 SYDVKM. CDR3 sequence: CATRQGVYEQYF.